Included here is one T cell receptor (beta chain) sequence, with context. The table lists this clonotype with many counts. The clone's antigen remains unknown. No base quality information exists; no much larger clone differs at one position. Sequencing was performed on an Illumina HiSeq 2500. Quantitative 5'-RACE with molecular barcodes was the method used to prepare the TCR beta libraries. Per the source publication's procedure: A new computational method based on a probabilistic model of VDJ rearrangement was used to identify disease-linked TCR variants. TCRdb reanalyzed the raw reads on its own, using fastp at Q25 for trimming and MiXCR for clone calling, and kept in-frame beta chains. Every distinct CDR3 protein forms one entry, paired with its most common genes and DNA. TCRdb's processing, not the authors' own work, is the source of the V and J calls. The sample table contains approximately 190,000 distinct CDR3 sequences; only one count was recorded for 13% of them. Together, the top ten hold approximately 10% of the sample.

From cysteine to phenylalanine, the CDR3 is 15 amino acids long. Just CDR3 DNA is preserved here, 45 bases in frame from base 1. Reading the germline V gene (reference sequence) gives CDR1 LGHDT and CDR2 YNNKEL. The V and J ends are trimmed by 0 bases and 1 base, leaving 10 bases between them. These data originate in a study of CD8 T cells in ankylosing spondylitis (dated 2017 in TCRdb). Background on the whole study: T cell receptor beta repertoires were profiled in healthy donors and ankylosing spondylitis patients so that disease-linked TCR variants could be found. Peripheral blood samples were taken, and synovial fluid was additionally collected from ankylosing spondylitis patients. In total, the full study cohort was made up of over a hundred healthy donors and some 26 ankylosing spondylitis patients. The paper's findings and limits, for the study overall: A TCR beta motif made up of several highly homologous amino acid variants appeared to be characteristic of blood from ankylosing spondylitis patients. A CD8+ phenotype was shown by the disease-linked clones, which were found at relatively low frequencies in peripheral blood. The disease-linked clones were reported to be significantly enriched in matched synovial fluid samples from ankylosing spondylitis patients. Some motif variants had previously been reported in the synovial fluid and blood of reactive arthritis patients, which suggests shared mechanisms of disease initiation.

This receptor was identified in a female donor with ankylosing spondylitis or in good health (not recorded which). The rearranged chain carries TRBV3-1 and TRBJ2-7, and perhaps TRBD1 as D gene, on 5 matching bases. Sequencing used blood, either unsorted or a sorted T cell fraction (not recorded which). For the CDR3, the sequence is CASSQDGANSYEQYF. The DNA sequence is given as TGTGCCAGCAGCCAAGATGGGGCGAATTCCTACGAGCAGTACTTC.